One and the same sample provided the 22 T cell receptor beta chains below, sequenced in a study of T cells in Graves' hyperthyroidism and ophthalmopathy. Amplification of TCR beta CDR3 regions used RNA as the template. First-round RT-PCR targeting the TCR CDR3 was performed with the HTBI primer set. TCRdb re-analysed the multiplex PCR reads in MiXCR, keeping a single row per CDR3 protein. Of 350,000 to 450,000 distinct CDR3 sequences listed, about 17% are singletons. The sequenced sample was blood. The receptor set was obtained from a woman younger than 45 with Graves' hyperthyroidism that later progressed to Graves' ophthalmopathy.

Turning to this clonotype: This clone may be a read error of a much larger clone one base away. The chain uses TRBV5-1 and TRBJ2-1; D is unresolved. Trimming removed 0 bases at V and 5 bases at J, with 15 bases between. CDR1 SGHRS and CDR2 YFSETQ come from the germline V gene. CDR3 size: 16 residues. CDR3 sequence: CASSLEPQKFNNEQFF. DNA of the CDR3: TGCGCCAGCAGCTTGGAACCTCAGAAATTTAACAATGAGCAGTTCTTC.

The chain uses TRBV12-3 or TRBV12-4 and TRBJ2-1; 7 nucleotides match TRBD2. After removal of 10 bases from V and 5 bases from J, the junction contained 17 bases not matched to a gene. The CDR3 has 16 amino acids. The CDR3 is CATSWRELGGHNEQFF. DNA for the CDR3: TGTGCCACCTCCTGGCGGGAGTTGGGTGGGCACAATGAGCAGTTCTTC.

The CDR3, as DNA: TGCGCCAGCAGTTATGGACTAGCGGGAGAGGGGGAGCAGTACTTC. This codes for CASSYGLAGEGEQYF. The gene calls are TRBV10-2 and TRBJ2-7; 13 bases agree with TRBD2. The CDR3 is 15 residues long. V lost 5 bases, J lost 7 bases, and 8 bases stayed unmatched. Per the germline V gene, CDR1 is WSHSY and CDR2 is SAAADI.

The J gene is TRBJ1-2, the V gene TRBV28; 10 bases match TRBD1. Germline CDR1 reads MDHEN; CDR2 reads SYDVKM. V was clipped by 6 bases and J by 0 bases; unmatched bases: 7. CDR3 size: 16 residues. CDR3 residues: CASRRDRGLSNYGYTF. CDR3 sequence (DNA): TGTGCCAGCAGGCGGGACAGGGGCCTCTCTAACTATGGCTACACCTTC.

This clonotype was detected many times. V gene TRBV20-1 combines with J gene TRBJ2-2; D ambiguous. Per the germline V gene, CDR1 is DFQATT and CDR2 is SNEGSKA (reference sequence). The CDR3 runs to 13 residues. Between the trimmed V and J ends, which lost 4 bases and 4 bases, there was a span of 10 bases. The CDR3 DNA is TGCAGTGCTACCCACGGCGCCACCGGGGAGCTGTTTTTT. As protein: CSATHGATGELFF.

This clonotype was recorded many times. The chain has TRBV6-1 and TRBJ2-1; 9 bases are a match to TRBD1. V was pared by 5 bases and J by 5 bases, with 7 bases of the junction left unmatched. The CDR3 length is 15 residues. Germline-derived CDR1 and CDR2 are MNHNS and SASEGT. CDR3 sequence: CASSQVGTGHNEQFF. DNA of the CDR3: TGTGCCAGCAGTCAAGTGGGGACAGGGCACAATGAGCAGTTCTTC.

This clonotype was counted at least ten times. V and J are TRBV12-3 or TRBV12-4 and TRBJ2-7; D may correspond to TRBD1 or TRBD2 (5 bases each). This CDR3 is built from 16 residues. V lost 2 bases and J 3 bases, leaving 17 bases between the germline ends. CDR3 nucleotides: TGTGCCAGCAGTTTATATATCGGGACGGAGTTCTACGAGCAGTACTTC. This codes for CASSLYIGTEFYEQYF.

The sample holds a few counts of this clonotype. The J gene is TRBJ1-1, the V gene TRBV29-1, with D hard to call. Germline CDR1 SQVTM, CDR2 ANQGSEA. The V end lost 8 bases, the J end lost 1 base, and 14 bases lay between the germline ends. The CDR3 has 13 amino acids. DNA for the CDR3: TGCAGCTACAAGCCGACACAGAACACTGAAGCTTTCTTT. Translating gives CSYKPTQNTEAFF.

In this sample, this clonotype turned up many times. This CDR3 reads CSAREWTGEDTQYF. CDR3 sequence (DNA): TGCAGTGCTAGAGAGTGGACAGGCGAAGATACGCAGTATTTT. V is TRBV20-1 and J is TRBJ2-3, with 7 positions matching TRBD1. In germline, CDR1 is DFQATT, CDR2 SNEGSKA (reference sequence). The V segment lost 0 bases and the J segment 5 bases; nucleotides outside the gene matches: 5. The CDR3 extends over 14 amino acids.

This clonotype appeared a few times. This chain joins TRBV20-1 and TRBJ1-1, with a weak D call TRBD1 (6 bases). Germline CDR1 is DFQATT and CDR2 is SNEGSKA (reference sequence). Trimming took off 2 bases at V and 0 bases at J, with 19 bases between the two ends. The CDR3 has 17 amino acids. The CDR3 DNA is TGCAGTGCTAGATTAGTGGACAGTTATGAGATGAACACTGAAGCTTTCTTT. The encoded protein is CSARLVDSYEMNTEAFF.

Ten or more counts support this clonotype. The chain couples TRBV10-2 to TRBJ2-5; D is perhaps TRBD1 (6 bases). V was pared by 5 bases and J by 2 bases, with 15 bases between. Germline-derived CDR1 and CDR2 are WSHSY and SAAADI. The CDR3 is 15 residues long. The chain's CDR3 is CASSLQRTDQETQYF. CDR3 DNA: TGCGCCAGCAGTTTGCAACGGACAGATCAAGAGACCCAGTACTTC.

The V gene is TRBV20-1, the J gene TRBJ2-7, with 8 bases that match TRBD2. The CDR3 has 12 amino acids. CDR1 and CDR2 (germline): DFQATT, SNEGSKA (reference sequence). The V and J ends lost 6 bases and 5 bases, in that order; junction bases with no gene match: 6. This chain's CDR3 is CSACNGRDEQYF. In DNA, the CDR3 is TGCAGTGCCTGCAACGGGAGGGACGAGCAGTACTTC.

This clonotype has a count of ten or more. The gene calls are TRBV5-1 and TRBJ2-5; a weak D match, TRBD2 (6 bases). CDR1 is SGHRS, CDR2 YFSETQ, per germline. Trimming cost V 4 bases and J 1 base, with 29 bases left between them. The CDR3 length is 20 residues. This chain's CDR3 is CASSDYDSRVSLASQETQYF. In nucleotides, the CDR3 is TGCGCCAGCAGCGATTACGACTCGCGGGTGTCCCTAGCGAGCCAAGAGACCCAGTACTTC.

This clonotype appeared a few times. The J gene is TRBJ1-5, the V gene TRBV28; D is unclear. This CDR3 has 13 amino acids. The ends were cut back, 3 bases at V and 9 bases at J, with 12 bases in the middle. Germline V gene sequence: CDR1 MDHEN, CDR2 SYDVKM. The CDR3 sequence is CASSFPITRPQHF. The CDR3 DNA follows: TGTGCCAGCAGTTTCCCAATTACGCGGCCCCAGCATTTT.

The J gene is TRBJ2-1, the V gene TRBV29-1, with TRBD1 matching over 7 bases. The CDR3 loop spans 16 amino acids. Germline lookup yields CDR1 SQVTM and CDR2 ANQGSEA. Trimming took 1 base from V and 2 from J; bases not matched to a gene: 8. CDR3 loop: CSVEGLQGFTYNEQFF. Here the CDR3 DNA reads TGCAGCGTTGAAGGACTACAGGGGTTTACCTACAATGAGCAGTTCTTC.

This clonotype appeared many times. Written as DNA, the CDR3 is TGTGCCAGCTTCCTAGCAGACTACGAGCAGTACTTC. This gives the protein CASFLADYEQYF. The chain uses TRBV2 and TRBJ2-7; possibly TRBD2 for D (5 bases). CDR1 is SNHLY, CDR2 FYNNEI, per germline. The CDR3 extends over 12 amino acids. V was cut by 8 bases and J by 3 bases, with 11 bases left in between.

The genes are TRBV24-1 and TRBJ1-2; no firm D call. Between the trimmed V and J ends, which lost 5 bases and 3 bases, there was a span of 12 bases. CDR1 is KGHDR and CDR2 is SFDVKD in the germline V gene. This CDR3 comprises 14 residues. The DNA for the CDR3 is TGTGCCACCAGTGGCCCGACCGAGGACTATGGCTACACCTTC. This translates into CATSGPTEDYGYTF.

This clonotype was picked up many times. This CDR3 reads CSARGVGGIQSNQPQHF. In nucleotides, the CDR3 is TGCAGTGCTAGAGGTGTCGGGGGTATCCAAAGCAATCAGCCCCAGCATTTT. This chain joins TRBV20-1 and TRBJ1-5; D is possibly TRBD1 (5 bases). The V end lost 1 base, the J end lost 1 base, and 17 bases lay between the germline ends. This CDR3 spans 17 amino acids. CDR1 is DFQATT and CDR2 is SNEGSKA in the germline V gene (reference sequence).

This clonotype showed up many times. The gene calls are TRBV30 and TRBJ1-4; 7 bases match TRBD1. V trimming: 2 bases; J trimming: 10 bases; junction bases outside the gene matches: 10. CDR3 length: 14 residues. Germline V lookup: CDR1 GTSNPN, CDR2 SVGIG (reference sequence). CDR3 sequence: CAWSIDRVRGKLFF. The DNA of the CDR3 is TGTGCCTGGAGTATAGACAGGGTCAGGGGAAAACTGTTTTTT.

This clonotype was picked up many times. The chain links TRBV6-1 to TRBJ2-1, with 11 bases identical to TRBD2. The germline gives CDR1 MNHNS, CDR2 SASEGT. With 6 bases clipped from V and 6 bases from J, the junction kept 4 bases outside the gene matches. The CDR3 covers 14 residues. For the CDR3, the DNA is TGTGCCAGCAGCTTAGCGGGGGGGTTCAATGAGCAGTTCTTC. Protein product: CASSLAGGFNEQFF.

This clonotype turned up a few times. The rearrangement joins TRBV5-6 to TRBJ2-3; D uncertain. From germline, CDR1 is SGHDT and CDR2 YYEEEE. CDR3 length: 13 residues. V lost 4 bases to trimming and J lost 6 bases, with 12 bases between them. The CDR3 nucleotides are TGTGCCAGCAGCCGCCTCCCCACTGATACGCAGTATTTT. Translating it yields CASSRLPTDTQYF.

The table lists this clonotype with many counts. The J gene is TRBJ2-1, the V gene TRBV27; D perhaps matches TRBD2 (7 bases). CDR3 length: 15 amino acids. The V and J ends lost 3 bases and 6 bases respectively, with 15 bases between them. Germline V lookup: CDR1 MNHEY, CDR2 SMNVEV (reference sequence). CDR3 DNA: TGTGCCAGCAGTTTTCTCGGGGGCGGGAGCAATGAGCAGTTCTTC. Translation: CASSFLGGGSNEQFF.